These 14 T cell receptor beta chains originate from one sample sequenced in a study of T cell responses to AZD1222 COVID-19 vaccine. Sequenced by immunoSEQ multiplex PCR; TCRdb stores in-frame clones only, minus some. The data show roughly 120,000 clones, approximately 85% seen once. Sequencing used peripheral blood, obtained on day 0 of MenACWY control vaccination. The source is an adult in good health.

This clone came up once. This chain connects TRBV7-2 to TRBJ2-2; no clear D. CDR3 length: 13 amino acids. The V end lost 7 bases, the J end lost 8 bases, and 14 bases lay between the germline ends. Germline V CDR1 and CDR2: SGHTA, FQGNSA. The CDR3 sequence is CASTNLLGGELFF. The CDR3 coding sequence is TGTGCCAGCACCAACCTCCTCGGGGGGGAGCTGTTTTTT.

This rearrangement joins TRBV7-9 to TRBJ2-2; TRBD1 is a possible D gene (6 bases). The V and J ends lost 4 bases and 6 bases respectively, with 21 bases between them. The germline CDR1 and CDR2 sequences are SEHNR and FQNEAQ (reference sequence). The CDR3 contains 17 residues. CDR3 protein: CASSSGLATGSPGELFF. CDR3 DNA: TGTGCCAGCAGCTCCGGGCTGGCCACAGGGTCCCCCGGGGAGCTGTTTTTT.

This clone was seen once. This rearrangement joins TRBV5-6 to TRBJ2-7; tentatively, D is TRBD1 or TRBD2 (6 bases each). Germline CDR1 is SGHDT and CDR2 is YYEEEE. V was pared by 0 bases and J by 3 bases, with 13 bases between. The CDR3 has 15 amino acids. The CDR3 reads CASSLEWGARYEQYF. The CDR3 DNA is TGTGCCAGCAGCTTGGAATGGGGGGCTCGCTACGAGCAGTACTTC.

The chain links TRBV28 to TRBJ1-2, with 7 bases matching TRBD1. Unmatched junction bases numbered 15, after V lost 5 bases and J lost 3 bases. CDR1 MDHEN and CDR2 SYDVKM come from the germline V gene. This CDR3 is 17 amino acids long. This CDR3 reads CASSPTGFLTGDYGYTF. The CDR3 DNA is TGTGCCAGCAGTCCGACAGGGTTTCTTACAGGGGACTATGGCTACACCTTC.

This clone turned up a few times. The gene calls are TRBV19 and TRBJ2-5; 14 bases are shared with TRBD2. There are 16 residues in the CDR3. Losses at the gene ends were 5 bases for V and 5 bases for J; bases not matched to a gene: 7. The germline V gene encodes CDR1 LNHDA and CDR2 SQIVND (reference sequence). Here the CDR3 reads CASSPGTSGGSETQYF. The CDR3 DNA follows: TGTGCCAGTAGTCCCGGGACTAGCGGGGGTTCGGAGACCCAGTACTTC.

The rearrangement joins TRBV7-2 to TRBJ2-5, with a possible D match to TRBD1 (7 bases). V lost 1 base, J lost 6 bases, and 18 bases lay in between. From germline, CDR1 is SGHTA and CDR2 FQGNSA. The CDR3 is made up of 16 amino acids. The CDR3 region is CASSLGRVQGGKTQYF. The CDR3 region has the DNA TGTGCCAGCAGCTTAGGAAGAGTTCAGGGGGGAAAGACCCAGTACTTC.

The genes are TRBV6-5 and TRBJ1-6, with D possibly being TRBD1 (6 bases). Trimming stripped 4 bases from V and 5 bases from J, with 12 bases between. The germline CDR1 and CDR2 sequences are MNHEY and SVGAGI. The CDR3 has 15 residues. CDR3 sequence reads: CASSFNRENNSPLHF. The CDR3, as DNA: TGTGCCAGCAGTTTCAACAGGGAAAATAATTCACCCCTCCACTTT.

This clone appeared a single time. This chain links TRBV9 with TRBJ1-3; TRBD1 is a possible D gene (6 bases). Germline CDR1 SGDLS, CDR2 YYNGEE. The CDR3 runs to 20 residues. V lost 5 bases and J 3 bases, leaving 30 bases between the germline ends. The CDR3 DNA is TGTGCCAGCAGTGCTCCCCGCGGGGAGGGGGGTAGTACGGGTGGAAACACCATATATTTT. It is translated as CASSAPRGEGGSTGGNTIYF.

This chain connects TRBV29-1 to TRBJ1-1; maybe TRBD1 (6 bases). The CDR3 has 14 residues. In germline, CDR1 is SQVTM, CDR2 ANQGSEA. V lost 4 bases, J lost 0 bases, and 12 bases lay in between. The CDR3 bases are TGCAGCGTTGCGAAGACAGGAATGAACACTGAAGCTTTCTTT. It specifies CSVAKTGMNTEAFF.

This chain connects TRBV6-2 or TRBV6-3 to TRBJ1-1; D perhaps matches TRBD1 (6 bases). Germline V gene sequence: CDR1 MNHEY, CDR2 SVGEGT. V lost 2 bases, J lost 5 bases, and 21 bases lay in between. CDR3 size: 17 residues. The CDR3 sequence: CASSYPWDISRGTEAFF. The CDR3 nucleotides read TGTGCCAGCAGTTACCCCTGGGACATCTCACGCGGGACTGAAGCTTTCTTT.

The genes are TRBV18 and TRBJ1-5, with unresolved D. Germline values: CDR1 KGHSH, CDR2 LQKENI. CDR3 length: 14 amino acids. V shed 3 bases and J shed 0 bases, with 6 bases lying between them. The CDR3 bases are TGTGCCAGCTCACCCCCCTTTAGCAATCAGCCCCAGCATTTT. It encodes CASSPPFSNQPQHF.

This clone was seen a handful of times. V usage is TRBV18 and J usage is TRBJ2-4; perhaps TRBD2 as D (5 bases). The CDR3 runs to 14 residues. Germline V gene data show CDR1 as KGHSH and CDR2 as LQKENI. V gave up 0 bases and J gave up 11 bases, with 14 bases separating them. The CDR3 is CASSPPVSGDLQYF. Here the CDR3 DNA reads TGTGCCAGCTCACCACCGGTCTCCGGGGATCTTCAGTACTTC. Supplemented by reference TRBV18 and TRBJ2-4, the full variable domain reads NAGVMQNPRHLVRRRGQEARLRCSPMKGHSHVYWYRQLPEEGLKFMVYLQKENIIDESGMPKERFSAEFPKEGPSILRIQQVVRGDSAAYFCASSPPVSGDLQYFGAGTRLSVL.

The genes are TRBV7-6 and TRBJ1-4, with 8 bases that match TRBD1. This CDR3 comprises 14 residues. CDR1 and CDR2 from the germline V gene are SGHVS and FNYEAQ. V lost 3 bases, J lost 4 bases, and 1 base stayed unmatched. The CDR3, as DNA: TGTGCCAGCAGCTTGACAGGGGTTAATGAAAAACTGTTTTTT. This gives the protein CASSLTGVNEKLFF. The entire variable domain, with the rest obtained from reference TRBV7-6 and TRBJ1-4, is as follows: GAGVSQSPRYKVTKRGQDVALRCDPISGHVSLYWYRQALGQGPEFLTYFNYEAQQDKSGLPNDRFSAERPEGSISTLTIQRTEQRDSAMYRCASSLTGVNEKLFFGSGTQLSVL.

This clone was detected once. V usage is TRBV7-9 and J usage is TRBJ1-2; 9 bases fit TRBD1. From germline, CDR1 is SEHNR and CDR2 FQNEAQ (reference sequence). V shed 4 bases, J shed 1 base, and the junction held 16 bases outside the gene matches. The CDR3 is 19 amino acids. CDR3 nucleotide sequence: TGTGCCAGCAGCTCCGATTGGACAGGGGCGAAATCTTTTAACTATGGCTACACCTTC. The encoded protein is CASSSDWTGAKSFNYGYTF.